This T cell receptor (beta chain) was observed in a study of glioma-infiltrating T cells. Study conclusions and caveats: Tissue-blood divergence was below expectation in non-neoplastic patients, above in gliomas. Tissue and blood shared very few CDR3 sequences.

Germline CDR1 reads SGHNT; CDR2 reads YYREEE (reference sequence). The V end was cut by 6 bases, the J end by 1 base, with 10 bases between. The length of the CDR3 is 13 residues. TCR alpha and beta CDR3 regions were amplified from RNA using iRepertoire nested multiplex PCR. Input was roughly 100-450 ng of tissue mRNA or PBMC total RNA. TCRdb used MiXCR to reprocess the multiplex PCR reads, holding one entry per CDR3 protein. The sample has about 93,000 distinct CDR3 sequences; approximately 39% are singletons. As concerns this clonotype: Its antigen is undetermined. Being one base from a much bigger clone, this may be a read error.

The receptor was derived from a human donor with low-grade glioma or glioblastoma, undergoing nonglioma brain surgery, or in good health (not recorded which). The V gene is TRBV5-4, the J gene TRBJ1-2; D gene ambiguous. Sequenced input: glioma tissue, nonneoplastic brain tissue, or PBMCs (not recorded which). In nucleotides, the CDR3 is TGTGCCAGCAACCTTCATAATAACTATGGCTACACCTTC. The encoded protein is CASNLHNNYGYTF.